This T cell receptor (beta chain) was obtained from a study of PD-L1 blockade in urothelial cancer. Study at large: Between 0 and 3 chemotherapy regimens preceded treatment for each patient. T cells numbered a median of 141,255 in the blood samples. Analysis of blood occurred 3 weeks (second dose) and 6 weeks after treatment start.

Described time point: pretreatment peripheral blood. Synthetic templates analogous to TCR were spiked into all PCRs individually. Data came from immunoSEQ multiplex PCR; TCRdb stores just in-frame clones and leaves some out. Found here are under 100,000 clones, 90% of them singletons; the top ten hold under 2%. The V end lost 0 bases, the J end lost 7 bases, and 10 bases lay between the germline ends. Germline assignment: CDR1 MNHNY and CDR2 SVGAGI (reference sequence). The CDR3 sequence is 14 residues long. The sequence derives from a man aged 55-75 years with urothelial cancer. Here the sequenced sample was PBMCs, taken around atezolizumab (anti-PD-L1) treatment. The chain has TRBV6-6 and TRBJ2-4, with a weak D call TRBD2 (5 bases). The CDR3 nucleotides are TGTGCCAGCAGTTACTCTGGAAGGGAGAACATTCAGTACTTC. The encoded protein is CASSYSGRENIQYF.